The 18 T cell receptor beta chains listed next were all sequenced from one sample in a study of T cell responses to AZD1222 COVID-19 vaccine. Libraries were prepared by immunoSEQ multiplex PCR; TCRdb keeps only in-frame clonotypes and omits some of them. Among 150,000 or so clones, roughly 87% were seen once, and the ten largest hold about 4.7%. Sequenced material: peripheral blood, taken on day 0 of AZD1222 vaccination. The receptors were gathered from an adult in good health.

This clone was counted a single time. This chain connects TRBV28 to TRBJ2-5; 15 nucleotides align to TRBD2. Germline V gives CDR1 MDHEN, CDR2 SYDVKM. With 5 bases clipped from V and 5 bases from J, the junction kept 9 bases outside the gene matches. CDR3 length: 17 residues. The CDR3 reads CASSRTSGRALGETQYF. The CDR3, as DNA: TGTGCCAGCAGTAGGACTAGCGGGAGGGCCCTAGGGGAGACCCAGTACTTC.

This chain uses TRBV18 with TRBJ1-4; D not resolved. The V gene's germline CDR1 is KGHSH and CDR2 LQKENI. The CDR3 covers 15 residues. V dropped 2 bases and J dropped 3 bases, with 10 bases sitting between them. Written as DNA, the CDR3 is TGTGCCAGCTCACCAGACAAGAAGCCTAATGAAAAACTGTTTTTT. It encodes CASSPDKKPNEKLFF.

This clone showed up just once. The chain combines TRBV6-1 with TRBJ1-1; D ambiguous. CDR1 MNHNS and CDR2 SASEGT come from the germline V gene. This CDR3 has 16 residues. V was pared by 4 bases and J by 1 base, with 16 bases between. The CDR3 DNA reads TGTGCCAGCAGTGGTCCTAGCCCCCGATCGAACACTGAAGCTTTCTTT. Its translation is CASSGPSPRSNTEAFF.

The chain joins TRBV7-2 to TRBJ2-1; 7 bases are a match to TRBD2. This CDR3 contains 16 residues. Germline CDR1 is SGHTA and CDR2 is FQGNSA. Losses at the gene ends were 5 bases for V and 2 bases for J; bases not matched to a gene: 9. CDR3: CASSPRVREAYNEQFF. CDR3 bases: TGTGCCAGCAGCCCCAGGGTACGGGAGGCCTACAATGAGCAGTTCTTC.

The chain couples TRBV9 to TRBJ2-5, with D perhaps TRBD1 (6 bases). This CDR3 is 14 amino acids long. V lost 4 bases and J 2 bases, leaving 12 bases between the germline ends. Germline V gene sequence: CDR1 SGDLS, CDR2 YYNGEE. The CDR3 DNA sequence: TGTGCCAGCAGCCCTACCGGACAGCAAGAGACCCAGTACTTC. Translated: CASSPTGQQETQYF.

CDR3 residues: CATRDRAGPTDTQYF. DNA of the CDR3: TGTGCCACCAGAGACAGGGCGGGGCCCACAGATACGCAGTATTTT. This chain joins TRBV6-5 and TRBJ2-3, with a tentative D call TRBD1 (7 bases). V was cut by 10 bases and J by 2 bases, with 19 bases left in between. The CDR3 runs to 15 residues. In germline, CDR1 is MNHEY, CDR2 SVGAGI.

The J gene is TRBJ1-2, the V gene TRBV5-6; no definite D call. V was pared by 0 bases and J by 4 bases, with 10 bases between. The germline CDR1 and CDR2 sequences are SGHDT and YYEEEE. CDR3 length equals 14 residues. In DNA, the CDR3 is TGTGCCAGCAGCTTGGGGCGGTTCCTCTATGGCTACACCTTC. Amino acid sequence: CASSLGRFLYGYTF. Filled out from reference TRBV5-6 and TRBJ1-2, the complete variable domain reads DAGVTQSPTHLIKTRGQQVTLRCSPKSGHDTVSWYQQALGQGPQFIFQYYEEEERQRGNFPDRFSGHQFPNYSSELNVNALLLGDSALYLCASSLGRFLYGYTFGSGTRLTVV.

V is TRBV5-4 and J is TRBJ2-1; 7 nucleotides line up with TRBD1. The CDR3 has 17 residues. Germline-derived CDR1 and CDR2 are SGHNT and YYREEE (reference sequence). Trimming cost V 4 bases and J 4 bases; bases outside gene matches: 14. CDR3 sequence: CASSRYHLGGLYNEQFF. CDR3 bases: TGTGCCAGCAGCAGATATCACCTAGGGGGCTTGTACAATGAGCAGTTCTTC.

This clone was seen more than once but under ten times. V gene TRBV4-3 combines with J gene TRBJ1-4; tentatively, D is TRBD1 (5 bases). CDR1 and CDR2 from the germline V gene are LGHNA and YSLEER. V was trimmed by 4 bases and J by 8 bases, leaving 14 bases between them. The length of the CDR3 is 14 residues. CDR3 coding DNA: TGCGCCAGCAGCCCAACGGGACCAGGGGAAAAACTGTTTTTT. Translated, it gives CASSPTGPGEKLFF.

Only one count was recorded for this clone. One end of the junction varies from germline; a read error may be responsible. This rearrangement joins TRBV3-1 (or the pseudogene TRBV3-2) to TRBJ2-7, with TRBD1 matching 9 bases. The CDR3 consists of 14 residues. Germline lookup yields CDR1 LGHDT and CDR2 YNNKEL (reference sequence). CDR3 bases: TGTACCAGCAGCCGAAGGGGACAGGGTTTTGAGCAGTACTTC. It yields the protein CTSSRRGQGFEQYF.

This chain connects TRBV2 to TRBJ1-1, with D unclear. Germline values: CDR1 SNHLY, CDR2 FYNNEI. The CDR3 totals 12 residues. The V end was cut by 7 bases, the J end by 0 bases, with 6 bases between. CDR3 protein: CASTTVNTEAFF. Here the CDR3 DNA reads TGTGCCAGCACCACAGTGAACACTGAAGCTTTCTTT.

J is TRBJ2-7 and V is TRBV5-6; 9 nucleotides line up with TRBD2. CDR3 length: 16 amino acids. Germline V lookup: CDR1 SGHDT, CDR2 YYEEEE. J was trimmed by 3 bases and V by 4 bases; bases with no gene match: 11. The CDR3 loop reads CASSLYSGSNVYEQYF. CDR3 bases: TGTGCCAGCAGCCTCTATAGCGGGAGTAACGTCTACGAGCAGTACTTC.

J is TRBJ2-7 and V is TRBV10-1; D ambiguous. CDR1 is WNHNN, CDR2 SYGVQD, per germline (reference sequence). V gave up 5 bases and J gave up 1 base, with 6 bases separating them. The CDR3 extends over 12 amino acids. The CDR3 sequence is CASSHFSYEQYF. The CDR3, as DNA: TGCGCCAGCAGTCATTTTTCCTACGAGCAGTACTTC.

In its sample, this clone was seen a few times. The V and J genes are TRBV5-1 and TRBJ2-3; 10 nucleotides match TRBD2. The CDR3 sequence is 18 residues long. CDR1 is SGHRS, CDR2 YFSETQ, per germline. V lost 0 bases, J lost 4 bases, and 11 bases stayed unmatched. The CDR3 here is CASSLGGLAGVFADTQYF. In DNA, the CDR3 is TGCGCCAGCAGCTTGGGAGGTCTAGCGGGAGTGTTCGCAGATACGCAGTATTTT.

The V and J genes are TRBV7-2 and TRBJ1-1, with D unclear. V gave up 3 bases and J gave up 8 bases, with 7 bases separating them. This CDR3 is 11 amino acids long. Germline CDR1 is SGHTA and CDR2 is FQGNSA. The CDR3 coding sequence is TGTGCCAGCAGCTTCGCAATAGAAGCTTTCTTT. Encoded protein: CASSFAIEAFF.

CDR3 sequence (DNA): TGTGCCACCTCGGCAGGGAAGGGGTACGAGCAGTACTTC. Translation gives CATSAGKGYEQYF. V gene TRBV19 combines with J gene TRBJ2-7, with D maybe TRBD1 (5 bases). Trimming took 10 bases from V and 4 from J, leaving 17 bases between them. The CDR3 is 13 residues long. The V gene's germline CDR1 is LNHDA and CDR2 SQIVND (reference sequence).

V gene TRBV7-2 combines with J gene TRBJ2-3; 7 bases line up with TRBD2. Germline CDR1 and CDR2: SGHTA and FQGNSA. This CDR3 region has 14 residues. V gave up 6 bases and J gave up 1 base; unmatched junction bases: 4. In nucleotides, the CDR3 is TGTGCCAGCAGAATGGCGGGGGGCACAGATACGCAGTATTTT. This codes for CASRMAGGTDTQYF.

This sequence joins TRBV28 and TRBJ1-5, with a possible D match to TRBD1 (6 bases). Germline V gene lookup returns CDR1 MDHEN and CDR2 SYDVKM. The CDR3 sequence is 12 residues long. V lost 8 bases, J lost 4 bases, and 9 bases lay in between. The chain's CDR3 is CASRQGNQPQHF. CDR3 in DNA: TGTGCCAGCCGTCAGGGGAATCAGCCCCAGCATTTT.